This T cell receptor (beta chain) derives from a study of T cells in narcolepsy. Study conclusions and caveats: Autoreactive HCRT-specific and TRIB2-specific clonotypes were marked in same-patient CSF-versus-blood CD4+ comparisons.

Here immunoSEQ multiplex PCR was the method, and the copy in TCRdb shows in-frame clones only, minus some. The repertoire holds 15,000 to 20,000 clones, with 86% as singletons. This clone was observed a handful of times. Its antigen remains unidentified. The junction had 15 bases not matched to a gene; V was cut back by 4 bases and J by 2 bases. The CDR3 has 17 amino acids. Germline V gene data show CDR1 as SGHDT and CDR2 as YYEEEE. The material sequenced was memory (CD45RA-) CD4+ T cells from blood. This chain joins TRBV5-6 and TRBJ2-7, with 7 bases lining up with TRBD1. The receptor's source is a human donor in good health. The CDR3 loop is CASSVGARTGGTYEQYF. CDR3 in DNA: TGTGCCAGCAGCGTTGGGGCGAGGACAGGAGGAACCTACGAGCAGTACTTC.